This TCR beta chain was captured by sequencing in a study of T cells after yellow fever vaccination. Whole-study findings and limits: Booster sampling recovered most clones from primary vaccination (around 96% CD4, roughly 90% CD8). Though it reached lower strength, the secondary response hit its peak faster, day 5 versus 15. Bulk-population clonotypes that are abundant could appear as contaminants in FACS-sorted repertoires.

V shed 11 bases, J shed 3 bases, and the junction held 7 bases outside the gene matches. Germline V CDR1 and CDR2: ENHRY, SYGVKD. The CDR3 runs 14 residues. The 5'RACE template-switching step produced TCR cDNA and added a universal primer site and UMIs. TCRdb fed the 5' RACE reads into MiXCR, producing one record per CDR3 protein. The sample yields under 250,000 distinct CDR3 sequences, about 7% seen once. This clonotype was seen many times. Its antigen is still unknown. The rearrangement uses TRBV10-3 and TRBJ2-2, with TRBD1 identical over 9 bases. Sample: CD4+ T cells sorted from PBMCs, taken 15 days after the yellow fever booster vaccination. This clonotype originated in a man aged 25-45 years who received the YFV17D yellow fever vaccine. CDR3 bases: TGTGCCTCGTCCGGGACAGGGTACACCGGGGAGCTGTTTTTT. Amino acid sequence: CASSGTGYTGELFF.